The clone carrying this T cell receptor beta chain was counted ten times or more. As yet, its antigen is unknown. This specimen comes from a study of T cells in Graves' hyperthyroidism and ophthalmopathy. At the level of the study: Blood from the periphery was taken at initial diagnosis, before any treatment. General study points: Stable hyperthyroidism was told apart from ophthalmopathy by a model built on 13 V-J features.

Researchers took RNA transcripts and amplified the TCR beta CDR3 regions from them. The primer set for the first-round RT-PCR of the TCR CDR3 was HTBI. A single record per CDR3 protein comes from TCRdb applying MiXCR to the multiplex PCR reads. The sample lists around 300,000 distinct CDR3 sequences, approximately 19% occurring once. The CDR3 totals 15 residues. V trimming: 1 base; J trimming: 0 bases; junction bases outside the gene matches: 4. Germline V gene lookup returns CDR1 DFQATT and CDR2 SNEGSKA (reference sequence). The material sequenced was blood. This sequence was found in a man aged 50-59 years with Graves' ophthalmopathy. The V call is TRBV20-1, the J call TRBJ2-7; 9 bases align to TRBD1. The CDR3 bases are TGCAGTGCTAGAGCGGGGGACAGGGTCTCCTACGAGCAGTACTTC. Translating it yields CSARAGDRVSYEQYF.